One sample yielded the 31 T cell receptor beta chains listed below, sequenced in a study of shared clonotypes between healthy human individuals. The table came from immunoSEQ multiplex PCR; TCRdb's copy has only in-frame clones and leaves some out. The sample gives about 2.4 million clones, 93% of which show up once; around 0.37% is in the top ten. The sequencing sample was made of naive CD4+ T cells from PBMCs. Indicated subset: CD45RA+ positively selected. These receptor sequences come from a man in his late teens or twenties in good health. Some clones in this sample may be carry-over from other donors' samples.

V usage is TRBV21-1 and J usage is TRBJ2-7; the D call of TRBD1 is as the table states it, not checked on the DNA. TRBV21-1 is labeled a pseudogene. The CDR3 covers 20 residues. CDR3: CASSNRPGTRSGTTWYEQYF. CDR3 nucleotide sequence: TGTGCCAGCAGCAACCGTCCCGGGACACGCTCCGGGACCACCTGGTACGAGCAGTACTTC.

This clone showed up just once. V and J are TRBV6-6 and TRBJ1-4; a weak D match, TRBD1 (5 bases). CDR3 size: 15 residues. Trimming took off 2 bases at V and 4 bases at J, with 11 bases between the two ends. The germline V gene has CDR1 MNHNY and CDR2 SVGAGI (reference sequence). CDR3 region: CASSYGTAYNEKLFF. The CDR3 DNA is TGTGCCAGCAGTTACGGGACGGCTTATAATGAAAAACTGTTTTTT.

The CDR3 here is CASSPLVGLNTEAFF. CDR3 DNA sequence: TGTGCCAGCAGCCCCCTGGTGGGGCTGAACACTGAAGCTTTCTTT. The chain joins TRBV7-8 to TRBJ1-1; tentatively, D is TRBD1 (5 bases). V gave up 5 bases and J gave up 0 bases, with 13 bases separating them. Germline CDR1 is SGHVS and CDR2 is FQNEAQ. The CDR3 contains 15 residues.

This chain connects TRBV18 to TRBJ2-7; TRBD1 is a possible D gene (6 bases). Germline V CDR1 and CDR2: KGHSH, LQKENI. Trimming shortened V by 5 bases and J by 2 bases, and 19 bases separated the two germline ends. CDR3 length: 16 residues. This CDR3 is CASSAKSGATTYEQYF. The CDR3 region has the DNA TGTGCCAGCTCAGCCAAGTCAGGGGCGACCACCTACGAGCAGTACTTC.

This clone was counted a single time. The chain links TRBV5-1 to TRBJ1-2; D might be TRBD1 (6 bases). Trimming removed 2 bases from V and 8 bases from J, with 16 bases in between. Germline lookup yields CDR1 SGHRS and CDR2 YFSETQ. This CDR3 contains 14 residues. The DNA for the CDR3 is TGCGCCAGCAGCTTCGAGACAGGAGAAGACGGCTACACCTTC. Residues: CASSFETGEDGYTF. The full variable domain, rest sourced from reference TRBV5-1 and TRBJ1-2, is KAGVTQTPRYLIKTRGQQVTLSCSPISGHRSVSWYQQTPGQGLQFLFEYFSETQRNKGNFPGRFSGRQFSNSRSEMNVSTLELGDSALYLCASSFETGEDGYTFGSGTRLTVV.

The CDR3 loop reads CASSLALTGTVGYGYTF. Here the CDR3 DNA reads TGCGCCAGCAGCTTGGCCCTCACAGGGACGGTGGGCTATGGCTACACCTTC. The rearrangement uses TRBV5-1 and TRBJ1-2; a possible D gene is TRBD1 (6 bases). CDR1 and CDR2 (germline): SGHRS, YFSETQ. V lost 0 bases and J lost 4, with 19 bases in between. The CDR3 covers 17 residues.

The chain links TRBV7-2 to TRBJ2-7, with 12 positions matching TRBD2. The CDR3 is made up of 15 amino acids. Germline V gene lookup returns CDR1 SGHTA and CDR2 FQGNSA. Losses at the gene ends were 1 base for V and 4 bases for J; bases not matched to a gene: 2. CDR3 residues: CASSLDLAGGYEQYF. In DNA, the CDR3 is TGTGCCAGCAGCTTAGATCTAGCGGGAGGGTACGAGCAGTACTTC.

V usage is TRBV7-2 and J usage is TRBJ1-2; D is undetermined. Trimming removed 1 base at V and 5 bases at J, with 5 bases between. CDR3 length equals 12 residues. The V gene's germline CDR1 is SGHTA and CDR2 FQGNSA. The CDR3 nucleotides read TGTGCCAGCAGCTTAGAAGCGTATGGCTACACCTTC. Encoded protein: CASSLEAYGYTF.

CDR3 amino acids: CASSRAQGGSSGSNQPQHF. CDR3 DNA sequence: TGTGCCAGCAGTCGTGCCCAAGGGGGCAGTTCAGGTAGCAATCAGCCCCAGCATTTT. J is TRBJ1-5 and V is TRBV28, with 7 bases lining up with TRBD1. V was clipped by 5 bases and J by 0 bases; unmatched bases: 16. The CDR3 is made up of 19 amino acids. CDR1 is MDHEN, CDR2 SYDVKM, per germline. Filled out from reference TRBV28 and TRBJ1-5, the complete variable domain reads DVKVTQSSRYLVKRTGEKVFLECVQDMDHENMFWYRQDPGLGLRLIYFSYDVKMKEKGDIPEGYSVSREKKERFSLILESASTNQTSMYLCASSRAQGGSSGSNQPQHFGDGTRLSIL.

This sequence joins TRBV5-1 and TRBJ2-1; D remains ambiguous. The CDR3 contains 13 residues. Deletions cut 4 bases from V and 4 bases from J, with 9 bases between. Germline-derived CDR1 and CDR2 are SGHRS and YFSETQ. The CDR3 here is CASSLQTYNEQFF. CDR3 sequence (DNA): TGCGCCAGCAGCCTACAGACTTACAATGAGCAGTTCTTC.

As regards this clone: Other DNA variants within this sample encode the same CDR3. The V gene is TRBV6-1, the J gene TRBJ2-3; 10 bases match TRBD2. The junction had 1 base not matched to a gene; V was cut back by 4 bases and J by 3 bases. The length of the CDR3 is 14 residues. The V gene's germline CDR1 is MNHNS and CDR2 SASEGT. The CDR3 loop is CASSVAGGTDTQYF. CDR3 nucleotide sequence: TGTGCCAGCAGTGTAGCGGGAGGAACAGATACGCAGTATTTT.

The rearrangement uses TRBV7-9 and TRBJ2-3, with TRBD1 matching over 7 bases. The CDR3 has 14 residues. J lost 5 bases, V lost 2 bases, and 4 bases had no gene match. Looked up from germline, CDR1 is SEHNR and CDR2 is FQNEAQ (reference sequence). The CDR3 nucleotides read TGTGCCAGCAGCTTAATAGGGGGCGTAGATACGCAGTATTTT. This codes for CASSLIGGVDTQYF.

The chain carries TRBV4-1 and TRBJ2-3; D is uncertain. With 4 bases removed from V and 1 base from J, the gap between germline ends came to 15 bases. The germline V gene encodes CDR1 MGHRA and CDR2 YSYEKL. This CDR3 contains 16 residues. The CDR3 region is CASSPFILGGTDTQYF. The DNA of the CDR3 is TGCGCCAGCAGCCCGTTTATTCTCGGTGGCACAGATACGCAGTATTTT.

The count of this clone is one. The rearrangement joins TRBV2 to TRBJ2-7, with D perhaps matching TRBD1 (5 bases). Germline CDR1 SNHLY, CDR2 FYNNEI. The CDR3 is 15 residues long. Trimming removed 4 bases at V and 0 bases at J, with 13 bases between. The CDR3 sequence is CASSGIREYSYEQYF. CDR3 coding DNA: TGTGCCAGCAGTGGGATCAGGGAATACTCCTACGAGCAGTACTTC.

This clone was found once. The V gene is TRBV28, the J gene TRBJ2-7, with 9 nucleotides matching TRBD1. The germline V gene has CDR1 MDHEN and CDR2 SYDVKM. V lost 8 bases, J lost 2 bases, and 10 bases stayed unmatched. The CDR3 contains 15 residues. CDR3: CASSPSGTGPYEQYF. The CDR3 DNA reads TGTGCCAGCTCCCCCTCGGGGACAGGGCCCTACGAGCAGTACTTC. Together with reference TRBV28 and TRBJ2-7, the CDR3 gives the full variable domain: DVKVTQSSRYLVKRTGEKVFLECVQDMDHENMFWYRQDPGLGLRLIYFSYDVKMKEKGDIPEGYSVSREKKERFSLILESASTNQTSMYLCASSPSGTGPYEQYFGPGTRLTVT.

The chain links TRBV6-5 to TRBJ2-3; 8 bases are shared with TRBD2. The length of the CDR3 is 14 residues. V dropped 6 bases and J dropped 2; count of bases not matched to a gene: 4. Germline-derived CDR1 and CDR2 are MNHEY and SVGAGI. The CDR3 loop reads CASSAGGNTDTQYF. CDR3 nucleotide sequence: TGTGCCAGCAGCGCGGGAGGTAACACAGATACGCAGTATTTT.

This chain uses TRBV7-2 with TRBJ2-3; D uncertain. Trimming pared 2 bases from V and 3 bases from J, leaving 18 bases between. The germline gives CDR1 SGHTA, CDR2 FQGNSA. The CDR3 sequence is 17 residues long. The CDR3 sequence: CASSLITVRELTDTQYF. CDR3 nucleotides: TGTGCCAGCAGCTTAATTACCGTCCGCGAACTAACAGATACGCAGTATTTT.

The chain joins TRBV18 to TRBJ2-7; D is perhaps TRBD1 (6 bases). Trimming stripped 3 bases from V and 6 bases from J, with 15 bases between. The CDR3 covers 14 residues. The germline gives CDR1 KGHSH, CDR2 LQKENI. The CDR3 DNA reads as TGTGCCAGCTCACCTCGGCCGGCACAGGGCGAGCAGTACTTC. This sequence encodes CASSPRPAQGEQYF.

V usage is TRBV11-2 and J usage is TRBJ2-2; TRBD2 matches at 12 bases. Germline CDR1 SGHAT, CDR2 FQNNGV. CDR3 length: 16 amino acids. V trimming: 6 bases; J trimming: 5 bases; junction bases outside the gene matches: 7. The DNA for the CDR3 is TGTGCCAGCAGGCACCTAGCGGGAGGGAGAACCGGGGAGCTGTTTTTT. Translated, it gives CASRHLAGGRTGELFF.

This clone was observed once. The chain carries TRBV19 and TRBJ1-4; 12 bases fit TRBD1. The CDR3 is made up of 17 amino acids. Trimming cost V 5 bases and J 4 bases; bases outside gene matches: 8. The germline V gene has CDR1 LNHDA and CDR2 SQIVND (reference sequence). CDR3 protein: CASSPRDRGHGNEKLFF. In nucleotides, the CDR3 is TGTGCCAGTAGTCCCCGGGACAGGGGGCATGGTAATGAAAAACTGTTTTTT.

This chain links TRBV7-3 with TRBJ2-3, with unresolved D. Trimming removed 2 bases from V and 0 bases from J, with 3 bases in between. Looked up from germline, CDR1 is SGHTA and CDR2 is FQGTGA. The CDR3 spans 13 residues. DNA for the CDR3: TGTGCCAGCAGCTTATGGAGCACAGATACGCAGTATTTT. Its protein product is CASSLWSTDTQYF.

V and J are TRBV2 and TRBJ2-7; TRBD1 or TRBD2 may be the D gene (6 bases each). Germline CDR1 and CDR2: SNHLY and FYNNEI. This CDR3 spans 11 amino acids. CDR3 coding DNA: TGTGCGGGCGGGGCAGGGGACGAGCAGTACTTC. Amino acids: CAGGAGDEQYF.

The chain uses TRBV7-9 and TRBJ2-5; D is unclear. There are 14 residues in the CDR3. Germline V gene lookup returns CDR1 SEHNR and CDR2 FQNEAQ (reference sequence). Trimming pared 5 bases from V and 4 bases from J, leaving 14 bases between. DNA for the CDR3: TGTGCCAGCAGCAACTCTCGGTCTGGAGAGACCCAGTACTTC. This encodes CASSNSRSGETQYF.

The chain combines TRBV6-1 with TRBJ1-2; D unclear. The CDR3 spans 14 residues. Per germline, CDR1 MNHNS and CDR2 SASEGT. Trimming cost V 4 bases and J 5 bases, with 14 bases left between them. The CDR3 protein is CASSGPPALYGYTF. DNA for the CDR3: TGTGCCAGCAGTGGGCCCCCGGCCCTTTATGGCTACACCTTC.

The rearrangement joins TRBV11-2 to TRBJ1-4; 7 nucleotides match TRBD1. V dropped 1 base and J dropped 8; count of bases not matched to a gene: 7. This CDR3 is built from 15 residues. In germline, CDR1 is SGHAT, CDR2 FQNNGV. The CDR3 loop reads CASSLGQGGWEKLFF. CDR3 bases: TGTGCCAGCAGCTTAGGACAGGGAGGTTGGGAAAAACTGTTTTTT.

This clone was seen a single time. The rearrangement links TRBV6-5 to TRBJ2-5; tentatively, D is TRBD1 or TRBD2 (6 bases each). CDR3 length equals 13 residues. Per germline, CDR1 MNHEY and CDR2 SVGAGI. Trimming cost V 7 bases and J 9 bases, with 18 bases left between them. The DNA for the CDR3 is TGTGCCAGCAAAAAGGGGGGAACATTGCCCCAGTACTTC. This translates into CASKKGGTLPQYF.

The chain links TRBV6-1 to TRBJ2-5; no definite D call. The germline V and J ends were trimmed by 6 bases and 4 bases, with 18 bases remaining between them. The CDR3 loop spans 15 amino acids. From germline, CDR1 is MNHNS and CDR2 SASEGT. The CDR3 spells CASRTLTRVGETQYF. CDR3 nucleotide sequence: TGTGCCAGCAGGACCCTGACTCGGGTCGGAGAGACCCAGTACTTC.

CDR3 region: CASSAGMAGETQYF. CDR3 sequence (DNA): TGTGCCAGCAGTGCGGGAATGGCGGGGGAGACCCAGTACTTC. The rearrangement links TRBV2 to TRBJ2-5, with D perhaps TRBD2 (6 bases). There are 14 residues in the CDR3. CDR1 and CDR2 from the germline V gene are SNHLY and FYNNEI. V dropped 4 bases and J dropped 5 bases, with 14 bases sitting between them.

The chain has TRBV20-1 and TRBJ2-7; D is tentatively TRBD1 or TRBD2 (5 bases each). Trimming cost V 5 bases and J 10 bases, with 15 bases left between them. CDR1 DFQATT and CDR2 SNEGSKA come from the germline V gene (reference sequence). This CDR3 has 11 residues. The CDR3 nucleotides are TGCAGTGCTGGGGGATCTACGAATCAGTACTTC. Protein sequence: CSAGGSTNQYF.

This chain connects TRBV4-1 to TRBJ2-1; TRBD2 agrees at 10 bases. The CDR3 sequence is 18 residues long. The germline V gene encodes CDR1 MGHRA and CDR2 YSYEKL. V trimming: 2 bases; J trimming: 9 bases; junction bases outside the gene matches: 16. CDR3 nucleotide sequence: TGCGCCAGCAGCCAAAATTTCCCCGTGATTAGCGGGAGGATTGAGCAGTTCTTC. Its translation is CASSQNFPVISGRIEQFF.

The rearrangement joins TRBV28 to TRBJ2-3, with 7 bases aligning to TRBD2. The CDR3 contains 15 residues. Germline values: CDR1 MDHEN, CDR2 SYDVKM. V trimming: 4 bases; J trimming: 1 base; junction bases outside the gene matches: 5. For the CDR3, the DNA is TGTGCCAGCAGTTCTAGCGGCTGGGGCACAGATACGCAGTATTTT. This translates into CASSSSGWGTDTQYF. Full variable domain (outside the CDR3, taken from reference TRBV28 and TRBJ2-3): DVKVTQSSRYLVKRTGEKVFLECVQDMDHENMFWYRQDPGLGLRLIYFSYDVKMKEKGDIPEGYSVSREKKERFSLILESASTNQTSMYLCASSSSGWGTDTQYFGPGTRLTVL.